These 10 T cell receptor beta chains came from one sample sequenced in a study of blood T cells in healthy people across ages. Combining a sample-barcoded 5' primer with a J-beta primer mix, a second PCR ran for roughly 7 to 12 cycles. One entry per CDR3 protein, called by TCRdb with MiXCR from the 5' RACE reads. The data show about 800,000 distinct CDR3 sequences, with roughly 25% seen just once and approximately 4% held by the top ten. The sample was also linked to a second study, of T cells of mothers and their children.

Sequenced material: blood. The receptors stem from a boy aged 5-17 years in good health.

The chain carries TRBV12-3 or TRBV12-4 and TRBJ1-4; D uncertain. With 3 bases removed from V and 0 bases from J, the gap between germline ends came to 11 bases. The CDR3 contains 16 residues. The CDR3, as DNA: TGTGCCAGCAGTTTTCGACTTTCTGCAACTAATGAAAAACTGTTTTTT. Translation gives CASSFRLSATNEKLFF.

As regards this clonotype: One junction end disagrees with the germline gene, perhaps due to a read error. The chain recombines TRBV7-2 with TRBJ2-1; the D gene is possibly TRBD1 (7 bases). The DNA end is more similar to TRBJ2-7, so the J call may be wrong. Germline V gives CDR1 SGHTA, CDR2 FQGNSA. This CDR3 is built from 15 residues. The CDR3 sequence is CANSLQGDFVYEQYF. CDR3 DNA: TGTGCCAACAGCCTCCAGGGGGACTTTGTTTACGAGCAGTACTTC.

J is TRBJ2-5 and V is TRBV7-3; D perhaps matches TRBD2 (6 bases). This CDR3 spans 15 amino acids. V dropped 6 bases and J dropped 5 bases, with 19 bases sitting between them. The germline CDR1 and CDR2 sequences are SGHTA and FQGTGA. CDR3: CASSLSGGHGETQYF. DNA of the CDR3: TGTGCCAGCAGTCTATCCGGAGGGCATGGGGAGACCCAGTACTTC.

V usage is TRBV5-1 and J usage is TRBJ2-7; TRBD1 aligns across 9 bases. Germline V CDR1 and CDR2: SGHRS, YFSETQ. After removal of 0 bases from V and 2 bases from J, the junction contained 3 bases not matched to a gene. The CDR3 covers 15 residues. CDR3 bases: TGCGCCAGCAGCTTGGCCGGGACAGGGACCTACGAGCAGTACTTC. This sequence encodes CASSLAGTGTYEQYF. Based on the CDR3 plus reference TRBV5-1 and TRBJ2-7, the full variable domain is KAGVTQTPRYLIKTRGQQVTLSCSPISGHRSVSWYQQTPGQGLQFLFEYFSETQRNKGNFPGRFSGRQFSNSRSEMNVSTLELGDSALYLCASSLAGTGTYEQYFGPGTRLTVT.

The CDR3 loop reads CSVEGLAGQTQYF. The CDR3 region has the DNA TGCAGCGTTGAGGGACTAGCGGGACAGACCCAGTACTTC. V gene TRBV29-1 combines with J gene TRBJ2-5; TRBD2 matches at 13 bases. Trimming removed 3 bases from V and 6 bases from J; junction bases left unmatched: 1. CDR1 is SQVTM and CDR2 is ANQGSEA in the germline V gene. CDR3 length: 13 amino acids.

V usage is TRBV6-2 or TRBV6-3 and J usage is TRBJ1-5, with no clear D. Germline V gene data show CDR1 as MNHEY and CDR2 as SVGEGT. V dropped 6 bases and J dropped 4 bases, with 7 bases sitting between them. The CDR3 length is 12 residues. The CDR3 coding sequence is TGTGCCAGCAGGGCCACGAATCAGCCCCAGCATTTT. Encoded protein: CASRATNQPQHF.

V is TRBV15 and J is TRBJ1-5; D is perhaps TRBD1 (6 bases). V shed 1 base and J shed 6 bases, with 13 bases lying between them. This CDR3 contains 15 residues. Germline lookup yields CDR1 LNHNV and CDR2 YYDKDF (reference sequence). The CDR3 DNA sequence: TGTGCCACCAGCAGAGGGACAGCCCGGGGTCAGCCCCAGCATTTT. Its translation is CATSRGTARGQPQHF.

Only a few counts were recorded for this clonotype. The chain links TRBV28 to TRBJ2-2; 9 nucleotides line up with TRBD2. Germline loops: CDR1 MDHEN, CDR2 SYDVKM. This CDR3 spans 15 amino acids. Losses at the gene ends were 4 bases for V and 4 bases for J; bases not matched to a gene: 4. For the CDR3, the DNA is TGTGCCAGCAGTTCCCAGGGACTAGCCACCGGGGAGCTGTTTTTT. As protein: CASSSQGLATGELFF.

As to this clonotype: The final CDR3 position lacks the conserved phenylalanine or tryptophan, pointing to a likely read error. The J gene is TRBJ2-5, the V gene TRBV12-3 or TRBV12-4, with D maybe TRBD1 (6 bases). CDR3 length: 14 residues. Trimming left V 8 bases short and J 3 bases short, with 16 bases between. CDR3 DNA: TGTGCCAGCCGGCAGGGGCAATCGAAAGAGACCCAGTACTTG. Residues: CASRQGQSKETQYL.

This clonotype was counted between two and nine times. The CDR3 loop reads CASSLWVRAMNTEAFF. DNA of the CDR3: TGTGCCAGCAGTTTATGGGTCCGGGCGATGAACACTGAAGCTTTCTTT. The J gene is TRBJ1-1, the V gene TRBV28; D is undetermined. CDR3 length: 16 amino acids. The V end lost 0 bases, the J end lost 0 bases, and 11 bases lay between the germline ends. CDR1 and CDR2 from the germline V gene are MDHEN and SYDVKM.